A selection of T cell receptor beta chains follows, all from one sample in a study of blood T cell repertoires in COVID-19. Generated by immunoSEQ multiplex PCR, the TCRdb table keeps only in-frame clones and is missing some. The repertoire includes some 95,000 clones, more than 75% of them detected once, and roughly 7.3% sits in the top ten. Material: peripheral blood. These receptors were obtained from a man aged 65 to 79 with acute or convalescent COVID-19. CDR3s include the opening cysteine and the closing phenylalanine or tryptophan. D genes are given only for firm matches. Clone size appears in some rows only: once, few, many, or a class for an expanded clone.

d_gene	abundance	v_gene	j_gene	len	CDR3nt	CDR3aa
TRBD1	.	TRBV29-1	TRBJ1-3	14	TGCAGCGTTGGAGACAGGGGGCCAGGAAACACCATATATTTT	CSVGDRGPGNTIYF
.	.	TRBV19	TRBJ1-1	13	TGTGCCAGTATAGGGGGTCGAGGCACTGAAGCTTTCTTT	CASIGGRGTEAFF
TRBD1	.	TRBV7-2	TRBJ2-3	16	TGTGCCAGCAGCACTGGGACAGAATCTAGCACAGATACGCAGTATTTT	CASSTGTESSTDTQYF
.	.	TRBV5-1	TRBJ2-5	14	TGCGCCAGCAGCTCAGACAGGCACCAAGAGACCCAGTACTTC	CASSSDRHQETQYF
.	.	TRBV27	TRBJ2-5	16	TGTGCCAGCAGCGGTCCGGCGGGACGGTACCAAGAGACCCAGTACTTC	CASSGPAGRYQETQYF
TRBD1	.	TRBV5-1	TRBJ1-1	18	TGCGCCAGCAGCACCGGGGACAGGGAGAGGAAAGTGAACACTGAAGCTTTCTTT	CASSTGDRERKVNTEAFF
TRBD2	.	TRBV5-1	TRBJ2-1	15	TGCGCCAGCAGCCCCACTAGCGGGAGAAAGGATGAGCAGTTCTTC	CASSPTSGRKDEQFF
.	.	TRBV19	TRBJ1-1	13	TGTGCCAGTAGTAAGGTAGCGAACACTGAAGCTTTCTTT	CASSKVANTEAFF
.	few	TRBV27	TRBJ1-2	16	TGTGCCAGCAGCCCCGTCCGGGACTCCTACAACAGTGGCTACACCTTC	CASSPVRDSYNSGYTF
.	.	TRBV28	TRBJ1-5	15	TGTGCCAGTGGGGAGGGAGGGGGATACAATCAGCCCCAGCATTTT	CASGEGGGYNQPQHF
.	.	TRBV7-3	TRBJ2-5	11	TGTGCCAGCAGCTCCGGAGAGACCCAGTACTTC	CASSSGETQYF
TRBD2	few	TRBV7-6	TRBJ2-3	20	TGTGCCAGCAGCCCTCTAGCGGGAGGCGGTTGGGAATTAAGCACAGATACGCAGTATTTT	CASSPLAGGGWELSTDTQYF
.	.	TRBV24-1	TRBJ2-3	15	TGTGCCACCAGTGATTTTGGCGGGGAGGTCTATACGCAGTATTTT	CATSDFGGEVYTQYF
.	.	TRBV7-2	TRBJ1-6	12	TGTGCCAGCAGCCAGGCTAATTCACCCCTCCACTTT	CASSQANSPLHF
.	.	TRBV4-1	TRBJ2-2	17	TGCGCCAGCAGCGTTTCCCAGGTCCGACGATCCACCGGGGAGCTGTTTTTT	CASSVSQVRRSTGELFF
TRBD1	.	TRBV7-2	TRBJ2-7	15	TGTGCCAGCAGCTTAGAAGACAGGGGCCGTAGCGAGCAGTACTTC	CASSLEDRGRSEQYF
TRBD2	few	TRBV18	TRBJ2-1	15	TGTGCCAGCTCGCTCCTAGCGGGAGGGGGTAATGAGCAGTTCTTC	CASSLLAGGGNEQFF
.	.	TRBV9	TRBJ2-3	14	TGTGCCAGCAGCCCCCTCCCGAGGACAGATACGCAGTATTTT	CASSPLPRTDTQYF
.	.	TRBV28	TRBJ1-5	16	TGTGCCAGCAGTCCCCCGGGTGGCGGTAGCAATCAGCCCCAGCATTTT	CASSPPGGGSNQPQHF
.	.	TRBV9	TRBJ2-3	15	TGTGCCAGCATCAAGAAGGAGATTAACACAGATACGCAGTATTTT	CASIKKEINTDTQYF
TRBD1	.	TRBV5-1	TRBJ1-5	15	TGCGCCAGCAGCTCAGGGGACAGGGAAAATCAGCCCCAGCATTTT	CASSSGDRENQPQHF
.	once	TRBV7-9	TRBJ2-5	13	TGTGCCAGCAGCTTAGAGGGGAGGGAGACCCAGTACTTC	CASSLEGRETQYF
TRBD1	once	TRBV7-9	TRBJ2-3	12	TGTGCCAGCAGCGCACAGGGGGCTATGCAGTATTTT	CASSAQGAMQYF
.	.	TRBV6-5	TRBJ1-1	14	TGTGCCAGCACCTGGGGGCACCTGGAGACTGAAGCTTTCTTT	CASTWGHLETEAFF
TRBD1	few	TRBV28	TRBJ1-4	15	TGTGCCAGCAAGCGAGGGGGGACAGCGAATGAAAAACTGTTTTTT	CASKRGGTANEKLFF
.	.	TRBV7-2	TRBJ2-5	14	TGTGCCAGCAGCTTACAGAGACAGCAAGAGACCCAGTACTTC	CASSLQRQQETQYF
TRBD1	.	TRBV7-2	TRBJ1-2	14	TGTGCCAGCAGCTCGACAGGGTCCTCCTATGGCTACACCTTC	CASSSTGSSYGYTF
TRBD2	.	TRBV7-8	TRBJ2-1	15	TGTGCCAGCAGCTGGGGACTAGCAGCAGATAATGAGCAGTTCTTC	CASSWGLAADNEQFF
.	.	TRBV5-6	TRBJ2-3	15	TGTGCCAGCAGCTTGTTTGTGGGGCAAGTTGATACGCAGTATTTT	CASSLFVGQVDTQYF
.	.	TRBV7-8	TRBJ2-7	12	TGTGCCAGCAGCTTAGGCAGGGAAGGCCAGTACTTC	CASSLGREGQYF
.	.	TRBV3-1/TRBV3-2	TRBJ2-6	17	TGTGCCAGCAGCCAGACCCCTACCAGGGCCGGGGCCAACGTCCTGACTTTC	CASSQTPTRAGANVLTF
TRBD2	.	TRBV11-3	TRBJ2-1	14	TGTGCCAGCAGCTTAGGGGCTAGCGGCGATGAGCAGTTCTTC	CASSLGASGDEQFF